The source of this T cell receptor beta chain is a study of Ad26.COV2.S vaccination and SARS-CoV-2 variants. On the study more broadly: Donor joined the COV1001 Ad26.COV2.S trial arm.

About this clone itself: The antigen is undetermined. One junction end disagrees with the germline gene, perhaps due to a read error.

CDR1 is SSHAT and CDR2 is FNYEAQ in the germline V gene (reference sequence). CDR3 length: 15 residues. Study-wide findings and caveats: The analyses of TCR breadth and depth may have understated the size of total T cell responses. It was vaccine recipients, not placebo recipients, who had the higher spike-specific TCR breadth.

Produced via immunoSEQ multiplex PCR; TCRdb's table is partial and in-frame only. The sample lists around 450,000 clones, approximately 88% occurring once. The treatment is: over 15 received Ad26.COV2.S at low or high dose, single or two shots; several received placebo; per-sample allocation not given. Collection of the samples took place on day 63 after the first injection of vaccine or placebo. The sequencing here drew on peripheral blood, taken in a trial of Ad26.COV2.S vaccine versus placebo. The receptor was derived from a person aged 18 to 65 who received the Ad26.COV2.S COVID-19 vaccine or a placebo. The chain carries TRBV7-7 and TRBJ2-5; D uncertain. CDR3 in DNA: TGTGCTAGCAGCTTAGGAATAACCCATCAAGAGACCCAGTACTTC. Encoded protein: CASSLGITHQETQYF.